This T cell receptor (beta chain) originates from a study of shared clonotypes between healthy human individuals (dated by TCRdb to between 2020 and 2021). For context, the study as a whole: The cohort comprised a couple of women and three men aged 18 to 49 years. To increase sequencing depth and limit assay-specific biases, TCR repertoire library preparation and sequencing were carried out by different laboratories using diverse techniques. To estimate repertoire size and how much clonotype sharing occurs between individuals, the study deeply sequenced the blood TCR repertoires of 4 to 6 healthy adults. Per donor, leukapheresis produced somewhere between about 0.94 and 9 billion PBMCs. What the work shows at the level of the full study, not this receptor alone: Pairwise subsampling led to the expectation that sequencing depth would affect the degree of clonotype sharing among donors. Because the study included only a small number of donors, the genetic and exposure-history diversity represented was limited. Sampling was restricted to blood, and TCR repertoires in tissue are likely to differ from TCR repertoires in blood.

Using the deep immunoSEQ assay, TCR CDR3 regions were amplified from genomic DNA by multiplex PCR. For each cell subset, the extracted genomic DNA was distributed evenly across all wells of several immunoSEQ 96-well plates, and each plate served as one replicate. For unsorted PBMC, 300 ng genomic DNA, equal to 30,000 or so T cell genomes, was loaded into each replicate PCR. Unsorted PBMC genomic DNA was sequenced across ten immunoSEQ deep assay plates. The purified libraries were quantified using a Qubit 3.0 fluorometer, sized with a Bioanalyzer 2100, and then quantified again using the KAPA Library Quantification kit. Every immunoSEQ 96-well plate was sequenced on a dedicated single-read 150-cycle Illumina NextSeq 550 flow cell. The authors' analysis ran thus. Because the immunoSEQ output included only junctional sequences and no quality scores, the filtering could not be the same as the filtering used for full-length reads. Sequences were annotated with PyIR, a Python wrapper for IgBLAST v1.9, using IMGT germline references to assign V/J genes and CDR3. Reads were filtered out if the reads had weak V/J assignments (E-value above 1e-6), no CDR3, stop codons, out-of-frame junctions, or ambiguous translated residues. A V3J clonotype was defined by an identical inferred V gene, J gene, and CDR3 amino acid sequence. To compute the percentage overlap between repertoires, the number of shared unique clonotypes was divided by the size of the smaller repertoire. Three approaches were used to assess repertoire richness: RTK rarefaction, the Chao1 estimator, and Recon v2.1 estimates of unobserved clonotypes. TCRdb re-hosts the immuneACCESS table, in-frame sequences only. Its copies lack some clones; in the studies checked, an unresolved V gene accounts for under half of them, and the cause for the rest is not known. From that table come the V and J calls and clone size; the DNA was used to work out D and trimming. This sample comprises about half a million clones, 81% of them detected only once. Of the sample, roughly 12% falls within the top ten clones.

Counted from cysteine to phenylalanine, this CDR3 has 14 amino acids. Only the CDR3 DNA stays, 42 bases, in frame from base 1. CDR1 is given as SGHTA and CDR2 as FQGTGA, both from the germline V gene. V is reduced by 8 bases and J by 1 base, leaving a spacing of 13 bases between them. To note about this clone: Its binding antigen is unknown. No base quality values were provided; no much bigger clone lies one nucleotide off.

The donors were healthy, HIV-negative adults who had no recently reported acute infections or vaccinations. Only Caucasian adults living in Nashville, Tennessee, USA were represented among the donors. For unsorted samples, 75 million to 90 million PBMCs were counted, and genomic DNA was extracted using the QIAamp DNA Blood Mini kit. Blood was obtained by leukapheresis, after which PBMCs were separated by Ficoll-Histopaque density gradient centrifugation and cryopreserved in liquid nitrogen vapor phase. This TCR derives from a woman aged 40 to 50 in good health. Some clones in this sample may be carry-over from other donors' samples. This receptor chain uses TRBV7-3 and TRBJ2-3, with no reliable assignment of the D segment. Sequenced material: PBMCs. The sequenced DNA is TGTGCCAGCTCCCCTAGTATGGGCACAGATACGCAGTATTTT. Translation gives CASSPSMGTDTQYF.